This TCR beta chain was sequenced in a study of response to subunit inactivated influenza vaccine. This CDR3 is built from 15 residues. The germline V gene encodes CDR1 MNHEY and CDR2 SMNVEV (reference sequence). Losses at the gene ends were 6 bases for V and 0 bases for J; bases not matched to a gene: 4. TCRdb reprocessed the RT-PCR reads via MiXCR and lists one record per CDR3 protein. The data show fewer than 750,000 distinct CDR3 sequences, 14% seen once. Points from the study as a whole: With each seasonal influenza vaccination, the authors suggested, few new T cells are recruited.

On this clonotype: Its antigen is currently unknown.

This clonotype was sampled from a man aged 45-60 years who received an inactivated influenza vaccine. This chain uses TRBV27 with TRBJ2-2; 7 bases are shared with TRBD1. The sequenced sample was PBMCs from blood, obtained 11 to 12 days after vaccination. Written as DNA, the CDR3 is TGTGCCAGCAGGCAGACAGGGCCGAACACCGGGGAGCTGTTTTTT. It translates to CASRQTGPNTGELFF.